Below, 22 T cell receptor beta chains from the same sample are listed, as sequenced in a study of blood T cell repertoires in COVID-19. The protocol was immunoSEQ multiplex PCR, while the TCRdb copy is restricted to in-frame clones and leaves out a portion. The sample includes roughly 140,000 clones, 75% to 85% of them seen just once. Source material: peripheral blood. These receptors were collected from a man in his sixties with active or convalescent COVID-19.

The chain carries TRBV20-1 and TRBJ2-1; 7 bases agree with TRBD2. After removal of 3 bases from V and 3 bases from J, the junction contained 5 bases not matched to a gene. The CDR3 is made up of 14 amino acids. CDR1 DFQATT and CDR2 SNEGSKA come from the germline V gene (reference sequence). For the CDR3, the DNA is TGCAGTGCTAGTTCCGGGGGGTTCTACAATGAGCAGTTCTTC. This translates into CSASSGGFYNEQFF.

V is TRBV13 and J is TRBJ2-1; 10 bases fit TRBD2. The CDR3 runs to 13 residues. Losses at the gene ends were 8 bases for V and 9 bases for J; bases not matched to a gene: 7. Germline V CDR1 and CDR2: PRHDT, FYEKMQ (reference sequence). As DNA, the CDR3 is TGTGCCAGCGGGCTAGCGGGAGAGGGTGAGCAGTTCTTC. Translated: CASGLAGEGEQFF.

This chain links TRBV5-1 with TRBJ2-2; 11 bases fit TRBD1. V gave up 6 bases and J gave up 3 bases; unmatched junction bases: 1. This CDR3 has 14 amino acids. The germline gives CDR1 SGHRS, CDR2 YFSETQ. The CDR3 loop is CASKGQGDTGELFF. CDR3 DNA sequence: TGCGCCAGCAAGGGACAGGGGGACACCGGGGAGCTGTTTTTT.

This clone was picked up one time. V is TRBV3-1 (or the pseudogene TRBV3-2) and J is TRBJ1-2; 10 positions match TRBD1. The germline V gene encodes CDR1 LGHDT and CDR2 YNNKEL (reference sequence). The CDR3 runs 14 residues. The ends lost 4 bases at V and 8 bases at J; junction bases unmatched: 7. The CDR3 here is CASSPGGQGIGYTF. The CDR3 coding sequence is TGTGCCAGCAGCCCCGGGGGACAGGGGATCGGCTACACCTTC.

This rearrangement joins TRBV2 to TRBJ1-5; unclear D gene. Trimming removed 4 bases at V and 1 base at J, with 14 bases between. Germline V gene data show CDR1 as SNHLY and CDR2 as FYNNEI. The CDR3 is made up of 16 amino acids. This CDR3 reads CASSVFGISSNQPQHF. The CDR3 DNA follows: TGTGCCAGCAGTGTATTCGGGATTTCAAGCAATCAGCCCCAGCATTTT.

The V and J genes are TRBV12-3 or TRBV12-4 and TRBJ1-1, with TRBD1 identical over 7 bases. The CDR3 runs 13 residues. Trimming cost V 6 bases and J 5 bases; bases outside gene matches: 6. CDR3 protein: CASRRQGRTEAFF. In DNA, the CDR3 is TGTGCCAGCAGACGACAGGGTCGTACTGAAGCTTTCTTT.

The chain recombines TRBV27 with TRBJ1-2; D is unclear. The CDR3 consists of 15 residues. Deletions cut 7 bases from V and 0 bases from J, with 15 bases between. Per germline, CDR1 MNHEY and CDR2 SMNVEV (reference sequence). The CDR3 bases are TGTGCCAGCAATTCTGCGGGAGCTACTAACTATGGCTACACCTTC. Amino acid sequence: CASNSAGATNYGYTF.

This clone was seen only once. The chain has TRBV24-1 and TRBJ2-3, with 9 nucleotides matching TRBD1. With 0 bases clipped from V and 1 base from J, the junction kept 7 bases outside the gene matches. Per germline, CDR1 KGHDR and CDR2 SFDVKD. The CDR3 runs to 18 residues. CDR3 in amino acids: CATSDLGTGTGGTDTQYF. The CDR3 nucleotides read TGTGCCACCAGTGATTTGGGGACAGGGACGGGGGGCACAGATACGCAGTATTTT.

V gene TRBV7-2 combines with J gene TRBJ2-2, with D maybe TRBD1 (6 bases). This CDR3 contains 13 residues. V shed 6 bases and J shed 6 bases, with 11 bases lying between them. CDR1 is SGHTA and CDR2 is FQGNSA in the germline V gene. As DNA, the CDR3 is TGTGCCAGCAGGCTCACAGGGTCCGGGGAGCTGTTTTTT. This codes for CASRLTGSGELFF.

The V gene is TRBV7-9, the J gene TRBJ2-5, with 9 bases identical to TRBD2. The CDR3 runs to 17 residues. Per the germline V gene, CDR1 is SEHNR and CDR2 is FQNEAQ (reference sequence). The V gene end was trimmed by 2 bases and the J gene end by 3 bases; junction bases not matched to a gene: 10. The CDR3 is CASSLRERLAGKETQYF. The CDR3 region has the DNA TGTGCCAGCAGCTTAAGGGAACGGCTAGCGGGAAAAGAGACCCAGTACTTC.

This clone has a handful of counts. The V and J genes are TRBV6-5 and TRBJ1-5, with D maybe TRBD1 (5 bases). This CDR3 is built from 15 residues. Trimming shortened V by 0 bases and J by 6 bases, and 12 bases separated the two germline ends. CDR1 is MNHEY, CDR2 SVGAGI, per germline. This chain's CDR3 is CASSYSSGLGQPQHF. CDR3 coding DNA: TGTGCCAGCAGTTACTCGTCAGGGCTGGGTCAGCCCCAGCATTTT.

This chain links TRBV7-2 with TRBJ1-2; D call uncertain. The CDR3 runs to 16 residues. V lost 3 bases to trimming and J lost 1 base, with 15 bases between them. Germline V gene lookup returns CDR1 SGHTA and CDR2 FQGNSA. The CDR3 nucleotides are TGTGCCAGCAGCTTGACTTTCTCGCCCCTTAACTATGGCTACACCTTC. Protein sequence: CASSLTFSPLNYGYTF.

This chain uses TRBV15 with TRBJ2-3; D possibly corresponds to TRBD1 (6 bases). The CDR3 totals 16 residues. The germline gives CDR1 LNHNV, CDR2 YYDKDF (reference sequence). Trimming took off 3 bases at V and 2 bases at J, with 15 bases between the two ends. CDR3 sequence reads: CATSSINRDPTDTQYF. The CDR3 DNA follows: TGTGCCACCAGCAGCATCAACAGGGACCCCACAGATACGCAGTATTTT.

The rearrangement uses TRBV5-1 and TRBJ1-3; the match to TRBD1 covers 7 bases. V shed 4 bases and J 0 bases; nucleotides not matched to a gene: 7. The germline CDR1 and CDR2 sequences are SGHRS and YFSETQ. This CDR3 is 16 amino acids long. The CDR3 loop reads CASSHTGALSGNTIYF. The CDR3 nucleotides are TGCGCCAGCAGCCACACAGGGGCCCTCTCTGGAAACACCATATATTTT.

V and J are TRBV19 and TRBJ1-3, with 12 bases identical to TRBD1. From germline, CDR1 is LNHDA and CDR2 SQIVND (reference sequence). There are 19 residues in the CDR3. The J segment lost 2 bases and the V segment lost 5 bases, leaving 13 bases of the junction unmatched. CDR3 nucleotides: TGTGCCAGTAGTTTTAATCCGGGACAGGGGGCAGTCGCTGGAAACACCATATATTTT. It codes for CASSFNPGQGAVAGNTIYF. Complete variable domain (other parts from reference TRBV19 and TRBJ1-3): DGGITQSPKYLFRKEGQNVTLSCEQNLNHDAMYWYRQDPGQGLRLIYYSQIVNDFQKGDIAEGYSVSREKKESFPLTVTSAQKNPTAFYLCASSFNPGQGAVAGNTIYFGEGSWLTVV.

V is TRBV6-5 and J is TRBJ1-4, with TRBD1 as a possible D gene (5 bases). The V and J ends lost 4 bases and 7 bases respectively, with 16 bases between them. Germline values: CDR1 MNHEY, CDR2 SVGAGI. The CDR3 loop spans 15 amino acids. CDR3 nucleotides: TGTGCCAGCAGTTCGGGAAGGGGACTTTCTGAAAAACTGTTTTTT. As protein: CASSSGRGLSEKLFF.

This chain connects TRBV19 to TRBJ2-1; 7 positions match TRBD1. This CDR3 is 15 amino acids long. V lost 4 bases to trimming and J lost 3 bases; unmatched junction nucleotides: 6. CDR1 LNHDA and CDR2 SQIVND come from the germline V gene (reference sequence). As DNA, the CDR3 is TGTGCCAGTAGTAACCGACAGGGTGGCTACAATGAGCAGTTCTTC. Residues: CASSNRQGGYNEQFF.

CDR3 bases: TGTGCCTGGAGTGTGTCCCGGATCCAGGGATCCGGCTACACCTTC. Its protein is CAWSVSRIQGSGYTF. This rearrangement joins TRBV30 to TRBJ1-2; D might be TRBD1 (5 bases). The CDR3 is made up of 15 amino acids. Trimming took 0 bases from V and 8 from J, leaving 19 bases between them. Germline V CDR1 and CDR2: GTSNPN, SVGIG (reference sequence).

The chain links TRBV5-1 to TRBJ2-1; TRBD2 matches 11 bases. The CDR3 sequence is 14 residues long. V shed 1 base, J shed 7 bases, and the junction held 1 base outside the gene matches. Germline CDR1 reads SGHRS; CDR2 reads YFSETQ. The DNA of the CDR3 is TGCGCCAGCAGCTTGCCTAGCGGGGGGAATGAGCAGTTCTTC. It encodes CASSLPSGGNEQFF.

This clone occurred a few times. The rearrangement links TRBV5-1 to TRBJ2-1; 7 bases agree with TRBD1. This CDR3 comprises 13 residues. V lost 5 bases to trimming and J lost 5 bases; unmatched junction nucleotides: 4. The germline gives CDR1 SGHRS, CDR2 YFSETQ. The CDR3: CASRPGTDNEQFF. In nucleotides, the CDR3 is TGCGCCAGCAGACCCGGGACAGACAATGAGCAGTTCTTC.

The V gene is TRBV6-5, the J gene TRBJ1-2, with 9 bases identical to TRBD1. The CDR3 extends over 13 amino acids. The ends lost 5 bases at V and 7 bases at J; junction bases unmatched: 5. Germline V lookup: CDR1 MNHEY, CDR2 SVGAGI. The CDR3 DNA reads TGTGCCAGCAGTCCGGGACAGGGTTTTGGCTACACCTTC. Its protein product is CASSPGQGFGYTF.

The chain is built from TRBV19 and TRBJ2-2; D is ambiguous. V lost 8 bases, J lost 5 bases, and 12 bases lay in between. CDR3 size: 13 residues. CDR1 is LNHDA and CDR2 is SQIVND in the germline V gene (reference sequence). CDR3 in amino acids: CASRYPGTGELFF. The CDR3 DNA is TGTGCCAGTCGTTATCCGGGTACCGGGGAGCTGTTTTTT.